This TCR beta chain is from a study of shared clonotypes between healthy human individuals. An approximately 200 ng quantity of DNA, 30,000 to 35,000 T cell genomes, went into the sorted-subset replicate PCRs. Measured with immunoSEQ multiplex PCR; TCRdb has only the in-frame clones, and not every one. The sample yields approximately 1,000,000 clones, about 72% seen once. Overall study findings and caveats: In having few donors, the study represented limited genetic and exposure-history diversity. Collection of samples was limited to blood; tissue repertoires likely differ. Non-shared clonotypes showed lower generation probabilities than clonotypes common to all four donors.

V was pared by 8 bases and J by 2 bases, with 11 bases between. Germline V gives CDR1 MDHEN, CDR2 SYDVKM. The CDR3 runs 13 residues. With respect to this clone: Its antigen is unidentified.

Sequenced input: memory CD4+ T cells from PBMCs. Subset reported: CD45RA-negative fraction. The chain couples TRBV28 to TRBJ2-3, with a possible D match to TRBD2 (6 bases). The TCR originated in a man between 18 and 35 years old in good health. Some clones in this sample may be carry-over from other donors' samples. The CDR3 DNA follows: TGTGCCAGCGGGACTCTTCTCACAGATACGCAGTATTTT. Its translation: CASGTLLTDTQYF.